The entry below gives a single TCR beta chain sequence along with its context. With 3 bases removed from V and 0 bases from J, the gap between germline ends came to 9 bases. This CDR3 has 14 residues. TCRdb used MiXCR to reprocess the 5' RACE reads, holding one entry per CDR3 protein. The sample has 500,000 to 550,000 distinct CDR3 sequences, more than 20% seen once. These data come from a study of identical twins. These data also featured in a second study, about yellow fever vaccine responses in identical twins.

The V and J genes are TRBV12-3 or TRBV12-4 and TRBJ2-7; D unresolved. The material sequenced was CD4+ T cells sorted from blood. This TCR was recovered from a woman under 30 in good health. CDR3 sequence (DNA): TGTGCCAGCAGTTTTTTCGGAAACTCCTACGAGCAGTACTTC. Amino acids: CASSFFGNSYEQYF.